This T cell receptor (beta chain) came from a study of OX40 agonist ivuxolimab in advanced cancers. Looking at the study overall: Ivuxolimab, which patients received intravenously every 2 weeks, was dosed at 0.01 to 10 mg/kg. Patients with prior anti-PD-1, anti-PD-L1 or anti-CTLA-4 therapy were eligible; approximately 40% had some. Three partial responders included one hepatocellular carcinoma patient and two cutaneous melanoma patients.

Concerning this clone: Antigen unknown.

The CDR3 length is 12 residues. After removal of 2 bases from V and 15 bases from J, the junction contained 6 bases not matched to a gene. The V gene's germline CDR1 is MNHEY and CDR2 SVGAGI. Study outcomes and limitations: Specificity for antigen went undetermined in the expanded peripheral T cells.

The table came from immunoSEQ multiplex PCR; TCRdb's copy has only in-frame clones and leaves some out. Altogether roughly 30,000 clones are present, under 85% being singletons, with the ten largest covering around 12%. The sequences come from CD4+ or CD8+ T cells sorted from blood, collected in a trial of the OX40 agonist ivuxolimab. This chain uses TRBV6-5 with TRBJ2-2; TRBD2 matches 7 bases. This clonotype originated in an adult with an advanced solid tumor such as melanoma, head and neck, liver or kidney cancer. The CDR3 sequence: CASSYATGRVFF. In DNA form, the CDR3 reads TGTGCCAGCAGTTACGCTACGGGGAGGGTGTTTTTT.